This TCR beta chain was documented in a study of blood T cell repertoires in COVID-19 (dated by TCRdb to 2018 to 2020). For context, the study as a whole: Samples from collaborators originated in the United States, Italy and Spain and spanned both the acute and convalescent phases of COVID-19. HLA class I and class II types, where available, came from metadata supplied by the sample provider rather than from assay-based typing. The repertoires were made available in a free public database intended to serve as a resource for research on the immune response to SARS-CoV-2. A de-identified subject ID, COVID-19 status, age in years and sex were almost always included in the sample metadata. Subjects who had been exposed to COVID-19, were actively infected with it, or had recovered from it provided the deeply sampled blood TCRbeta repertoires that made up the dataset. The samples were drawn from two sources: the first 160 participants of the ongoing ImmuneRACE study, and 1,000 to 1,500 subjects contributed by 6 global collaborators. The prospective study material was composed of cDNA or gDNA derived from T cells, B-cell-depleted T cells, or PBMCs. What the research found in general, with its limitations: The amount of clinical and demographic metadata varied by source and participant and was provided uncurated.

With regard to this clone: What this receptor recognizes is not known. Base qualities are not recorded, but no much larger clone differs from it by a single base.

TCRbeta CDR3 regions were amplified from genomic DNA by means of the immunoSEQ Assay, a bias-controlled multiplex PCR. The published analysis was carried out like this. Within the assay, amplification of reference gene primers was used to estimate how many nucleated cells each sample contained. To quantify the absolute abundance of each unique TCRbeta CDR3 rearrangement, sequence reads were collapsed and filtered. For each sample, productive Simpson clonality was calculated by taking the square root of Simpson's diversity index across productive rearrangements. Imported from immuneACCESS, the table was reduced by TCRdb to in-frame sequences with V and J called. These copies leave out some clones; in studies compared against another copy, an unresolved V gene accounts for under half, and the cause of the remainder is not known. The V and J calls and the clone size are those of that table, but D and trimming were determined from the DNA. The sample includes 150,000 to 200,000 clones, with about 88% observed a single time. Roughly 2.9% of the sample lies in the top ten.

A distance of 23 bases separates the germline ends of V and J, which lose 7 bases and 4 bases respectively. The CDR1 and CDR2 encoded by the germline V gene are SNHLY and FYNNEI. The CDR3, cysteine through phenylalanine, is 17 amino acids long. Just CDR3 DNA is preserved here, 51 bases in frame from base 1. Whole blood was collected in K2EDTA tubes by collaborating institutions according to the institutions' own protocols. For TCRbeta analysis, collaborators shipped samples in one of three forms: frozen whole blood, isolated PBMCs, or DNA extracted from either of those sample types. The sequence was collected from a woman aged 25-40 years with active or convalescent COVID-19. The specimen sequenced was peripheral blood. The V and J segments used are TRBV2 and TRBJ1-3, with a tentative D gene TRBD1 over 6 matching bases. The CDR3 reads as follows: CASTERGTFDSGNTIYF. The DNA sequence follows: TGTGCCAGCACCGAAAGGGGGACATTTGATTCCGGAAACACCATATATTTT.